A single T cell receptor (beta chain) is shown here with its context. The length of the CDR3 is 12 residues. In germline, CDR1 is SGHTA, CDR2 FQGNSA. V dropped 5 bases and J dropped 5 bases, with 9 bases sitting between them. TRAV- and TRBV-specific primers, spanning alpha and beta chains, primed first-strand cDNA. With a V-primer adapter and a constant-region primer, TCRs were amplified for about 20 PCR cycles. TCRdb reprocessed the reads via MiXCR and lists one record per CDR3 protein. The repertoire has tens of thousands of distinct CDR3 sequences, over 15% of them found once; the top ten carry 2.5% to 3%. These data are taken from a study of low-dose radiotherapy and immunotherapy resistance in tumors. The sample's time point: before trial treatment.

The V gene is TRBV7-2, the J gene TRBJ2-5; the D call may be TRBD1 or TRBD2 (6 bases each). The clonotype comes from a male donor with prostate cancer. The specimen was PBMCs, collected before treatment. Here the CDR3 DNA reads TGTGCCAGCAGCCGGGGGCGGGAGACCCAGTACTTC. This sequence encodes CASSRGRETQYF.